The 5 T cell receptor beta chains below all came from one sample that was sequenced in a study of molecular identifiers for immune sequencing clone quantification. One entry per CDR3 protein results from TCRdb running MiXCR on the PCR reads. The sample holds roughly 630,000 distinct CDR3 sequences, about 25% seen once. Input material: naive CD8+ T cells from blood, with Jurkat cell RNA spiked in. Documented subset: FACS-sorted CD8+CD4-CCR7+CD45RA+ naive T cells. The receptors stem from a human donor in good health. Some libraries in this study had Jurkat cell RNA spiked in.

The chain recombines TRBV10-3 with TRBJ2-5, with D maybe TRBD1 (6 bases). The ends were cut back, 3 bases at V and 1 base at J, with 12 bases in the middle. Germline values: CDR1 ENHRY, CDR2 SYGVKD. This CDR3 is 15 amino acids long. The CDR3 DNA sequence: TGTGCCATCAGTGACCCGAGAGGGGGCCAAGAGACCCAGTACTTC. Translation: CAISDPRGGQETQYF.

This rearrangement joins TRBV11-3 to TRBJ2-1, with D maybe TRBD2 (7 bases). The germline V and J ends were trimmed by 2 bases and 7 bases, with 12 bases remaining between them. The CDR3 is 14 amino acids. Germline V lookup: CDR1 SGHNT, CDR2 YENEEA. The CDR3 sequence: CASSLPGGQNEQFF. DNA of the CDR3: TGTGCCAGCAGCTTACCCGGGGGGCAGAATGAGCAGTTCTTC. The variable domain in full, completed from reference TRBV11-3 and TRBJ2-1, reads EAGVVQSPRYKIIEKKQPVAFWCNPISGHNTLYWYLQNLGQGPELLIRYENEEAVDDSQLPKDRFSAERLKGVDSTLKIQPAELGDSAVYLCASSLPGGQNEQFFGPGTRLTVL.

Turning to this clonotype: A much bigger clone sits one base away, suggesting this may be a read error. The gene calls are TRBV25-1 and TRBJ2-5; D not certain. CDR3 length: 12 amino acids. Germline CDR1 MGHDK, CDR2 SYGVNS. CDR3 nucleotide sequence: TGTACCAGCAGTGAATTTTCCCTAGGTCTCTACTTC. Its translation: CTSSEFSLGLYF.

At least ten counts were recorded for this clonotype. The V gene is TRBV19, the J gene TRBJ2-7; D is unresolved. V lost 5 bases and J 0 bases, leaving 11 bases between the germline ends. This CDR3 has 14 residues. Germline CDR1 reads LNHDA; CDR2 reads SQIVND (reference sequence). CDR3 DNA sequence: TGTGCCAGTAGTGCGGCGGTTACCTCCTACGAGCAGTACTTC. Translation gives CASSAAVTSYEQYF.

On this clonotype: This may be a read error: a much more frequent sequence differs by one nucleotide. This chain connects TRBV3-1 to TRBJ2-7, with a weak D call TRBD2 (5 bases). Germline loops: CDR1 LGHDT, CDR2 YNNKEL (reference sequence). The CDR3 is 15 amino acids. CDR3 nucleotide sequence: TGTGCCAGCAGCCCCCAGGCGGGTCGCTCCTACGAGCAGGACTTC. Protein product: CASSPQAGRSYEQDF.